The 21 T cell receptor beta chains below were found in one sample sequenced in a study of blood T cells in healthy people across ages. Alongside a J-beta primer mix, a sample-barcoded 5' primer served in a second PCR lasting about 7 to 12 cycles. TCRdb reprocessed the 5' RACE reads with MiXCR, giving one entry per CDR3 protein. The sample lists hundreds of thousands of distinct CDR3 sequences; about 21% were seen once. Sequencing was performed on blood. The receptor set was obtained from a man in his 70s in good health.

The CDR3 sequence: CASSLAAGLAGDNEQFF. DNA of the CDR3: TGTGCCAGCAGCTTAGCCGCGGGACTAGCGGGAGATAATGAGCAGTTCTTC. The chain carries TRBV11-3 and TRBJ2-1, with 14 bases fitting TRBD2. From germline, CDR1 is SGHNT and CDR2 YENEEA. The junction had 6 bases not matched to a gene; V was cut back by 1 base and J by 7 bases. The CDR3 runs to 17 residues.

The sample holds a few counts of this clonotype. The J gene is TRBJ2-7, the V gene TRBV11-2, with 7 positions matching TRBD1. J gave up 4 bases and V 1 base, and 7 bases lay outside the gene matches. The germline V gene has CDR1 SGHAT and CDR2 FQNNGV. The CDR3 sequence is 15 residues long. CDR3 bases: TGTGCCAGCAGCTTAGGCTCCGGGACAGATTACGAGCAGTACTTC. Residues: CASSLGSGTDYEQYF.

The chain recombines TRBV20-1 with TRBJ2-5; 8 bases align to TRBD1. The end of the DNA is better explained by TRBJ2-1, so the J call may be wrong. Germline CDR1 DFQATT, CDR2 SNEGSKA (reference sequence). CDR3 length: 13 amino acids. CDR3 sequence (DNA): TGCAGTGCTAGAAGTGACAGGGGTAATGAGCAGTTCTTC. Its translation is CSARSDRGNEQFF.

The genes are TRBV7-6 and TRBJ2-2; the match to TRBD1 covers 10 bases. The germline V gene has CDR1 SGHVS and CDR2 FNYEAQ. Unmatched junction bases numbered 6, after V lost 5 bases and J lost 6 bases. The CDR3 contains 15 residues. The CDR3 region has the DNA TGTGCCAGCAGCCCCTTGGGACAGGGGTCCGGGGAGCTGTTTTTT. Translated, it gives CASSPLGQGSGELFF.

This clonotype was seen more than once but under ten times. J is TRBJ2-5 and V is TRBV6-2 or TRBV6-3; D unresolved. V was clipped by 5 bases and J by 6 bases, with 13 bases between them. Germline V lookup: CDR1 MNHEY, CDR2 SVGEGT. This CDR3 spans 13 amino acids. The CDR3 sequence: CASSIGEIKTQYF. The CDR3 bases are TGTGCCAGCAGTATAGGAGAGATAAAGACCCAGTACTTC.

This clonotype was recorded at least ten times. The chain links TRBV7-2 to TRBJ2-5, with D tentatively TRBD2 (5 bases). CDR1 is SGHTA, CDR2 FQGNSA, per germline. The CDR3 runs 16 residues. V was trimmed by 5 bases and J by 4 bases, leaving 20 bases between them. Written as DNA, the CDR3 is TGTGCCAGCAGCCGATTCCCCCGGGGAAGTCGAGAGACCCAGTACTTC. Translated: CASSRFPRGSRETQYF.

V usage is TRBV29-1 and J usage is TRBJ2-3; D perhaps matches TRBD2 (5 bases). Germline CDR1 is SQVTM and CDR2 is ANQGSEA. CDR3 length equals 13 residues. The V end lost 2 bases, the J end lost 5 bases, and 11 bases lay between the germline ends. The DNA of the CDR3 is TGCAGCGTTGAACCAGCGGTTGAAGATACGCAGTATTTT. Translation: CSVEPAVEDTQYF.

This clonotype occurred a few times. Mismatch with germline at one junction end may stem from a read error. The J gene is TRBJ2-7, the V gene TRBV20-1; the D gene is possibly TRBD1 (6 bases). The end of the DNA aligns better with TRBJ2-1, so the J call may be wrong. Germline V gene data show CDR1 as DFQATT and CDR2 as SNEGSKA (reference sequence). The CDR3 runs to 14 residues. The DNA of the CDR3 is TGTAGTGCGCACAAGGGGGTCCCCTACAATGAGCAGTTCTTC. Its translation: CSAHKGVPYNEQFF.

The rearrangement joins TRBV20-1 to TRBJ2-1; D perhaps matches TRBD1 (5 bases). The ends were cut back, 5 bases at V and 0 bases at J, with 8 bases in the middle. Germline V CDR1 and CDR2: DFQATT, SNEGSKA (reference sequence). CDR3 size: 13 residues. The CDR3 DNA follows: TGCAGTGCTCAGGGTTCCTCCTACAATGAGCAGTTCTTC. This gives the protein CSAQGSSYNEQFF.

In this sample, this clonotype turned up many times. The rearrangement uses TRBV7-2 and TRBJ2-2; 9 nucleotides align to TRBD2. CDR1 and CDR2 (germline): SGHTA, FQGNSA. The CDR3 is 17 amino acids. The V gene end was trimmed by 0 bases and the J gene end by 5 bases; junction bases not matched to a gene: 7. The CDR3 sequence: CASSLAAGGPDTGELFF. The CDR3 coding sequence is TGTGCCAGCAGCTTAGCGGCGGGAGGGCCGGATACCGGGGAGCTGTTTTTT.

Worth noting for this clonotype: Its ends do not fully match the called genes, so a read error is possible. The chain employs TRBV18 and TRBJ2-6; 8 bases align to TRBD1. Germline V gene lookup returns CDR1 KGHSH and CDR2 LQKENI. This CDR3 is built from 17 residues. In DNA, the CDR3 is TGTGCCAGCTCACCTGGCAGGGGGCGTTCTGGGGCCATCGTCCTGACTTTC. It yields the protein CASSPGRGRSGAIVLTF.

The chain links TRBV6-2 or TRBV6-3 to TRBJ1-5, with D possibly matching TRBD1 (6 bases). CDR3 size: 14 residues. Germline assignment: CDR1 MNHEY and CDR2 SVGEGT. Trimming removed 8 bases from V and 3 bases from J, with 14 bases in between. Here the CDR3 reads CASEPGGANQPQHF. CDR3 DNA sequence: TGTGCCAGCGAGCCCGGGGGGGCCAATCAGCCCCAGCATTTT.

The chain uses TRBV20-1 and TRBJ2-7, with D unclear. The CDR3 extends over 13 amino acids. V was pared by 6 bases and J by 4 bases, with 16 bases between. CDR1 and CDR2 from the germline V gene are DFQATT and SNEGSKA (reference sequence). The CDR3 reads CSATFRNIYEQYF. CDR3 in DNA: TGCAGTGCCACCTTTCGAAATATTTACGAGCAGTACTTC.

This clonotype was detected ten times or more. The chain links TRBV6-2 or TRBV6-3 to TRBJ2-7; D remains unclear. Deletions cut 2 bases from V and 7 bases from J, with 3 bases between. CDR1 and CDR2 (germline): MNHEY, SVGEGT. This CDR3 contains 10 residues. This chain's CDR3 is CASSYREQYF. The CDR3 DNA sequence: TGTGCCAGCAGTTACCGGGAGCAGTACTTC.

This clonotype has a handful of counts. The rearrangement uses TRBV7-6 and TRBJ2-5; 11 nucleotides align to TRBD1. This CDR3 region has 14 residues. V was clipped by 4 bases and J by 4 bases; unmatched bases: 2. Germline V gives CDR1 SGHVS, CDR2 FNYEAQ. The CDR3 DNA sequence: TGTGCCAGCAGCTATGGACAGGGGGCAGAGACCCAGTACTTC. It is translated as CASSYGQGAETQYF.

A few counts support this clonotype. CDR3 in amino acids: CASSLGRSGETQYF. In DNA form, the CDR3 reads TGCGCCAGCAGCTTGGGACGGTCCGGAGAGACCCAGTACTTC. The gene calls are TRBV5-1 and TRBJ2-5, with D unclear. There are 14 residues in the CDR3. V was trimmed by 0 bases and J by 4 bases, leaving 10 bases between them. The V gene's germline CDR1 is SGHRS and CDR2 YFSETQ.

This clonotype has a handful of counts. Germline and junction disagree at one end, which may indicate a read error. V usage is TRBV6-5 and J usage is TRBJ2-7; 8 bases are a match to TRBD1. CDR1 and CDR2 (germline): MNHEY, SVGAGI. The length of the CDR3 is 15 residues. As DNA, the CDR3 is TGTGCCAGCAGTTACTCGATCCAGGGGGCCGCAGAGCGGTACTTC. This translates into CASSYSIQGAAERYF.

This clonotype showed up just a few times. The chain combines TRBV2 with TRBJ2-3, with 8 bases matching TRBD1. With 6 bases clipped from V and 2 bases from J, the junction kept 7 bases outside the gene matches. CDR1 SNHLY and CDR2 FYNNEI come from the germline V gene. The CDR3 has 15 residues. The CDR3 sequence is CASSTDRVDTDTQYF. For the CDR3, the DNA is TGTGCCAGCAGCACGGACAGGGTGGACACAGATACGCAGTATTTT.

The chain is built from TRBV6-4 and TRBJ2-5, with 7 bases fitting TRBD1. The J call is doubtful: the DNA matches TRBJ2-1 better. Germline V lookup: CDR1 MRHNA, CDR2 SNTAGT. The CDR3 consists of 15 residues. CDR3 region: CASSDHEGAINEQFF. Written as DNA, the CDR3 is TGTGCCAGCAGTGACCATGAGGGGGCTATCAATGAGCAGTTCTTC.

The sample holds a few counts of this clonotype. The genes are TRBV5-1 and TRBJ1-1; 7 positions match TRBD1. Trimming cost V 4 bases and J 3 bases; bases outside gene matches: 6. Germline V gene lookup returns CDR1 SGHRS and CDR2 YFSETQ. This CDR3 contains 14 residues. CDR3: CASSAPGQHTEAFF. The CDR3 bases are TGCGCCAGCAGCGCCCCGGGACAGCACACTGAAGCTTTCTTT.

The chain combines TRBV19 with TRBJ2-3, with 8 bases fitting TRBD1. CDR1 is LNHDA, CDR2 SQIVND, per germline (reference sequence). The CDR3 has 15 residues. Trimming at V came to 4 bases and at J to 3 bases, leaving 6 bases not matched to a gene. CDR3 sequence reads: CASSKRDRLTDTQYF. The CDR3 region has the DNA TGTGCCAGTAGTAAACGGGACAGGCTGACAGATACGCAGTATTTT.